This T cell receptor (beta chain) originates from a study of beta chain features in type 1 diabetes. Study-wide results and limits: People with Type 1 diabetes carried modestly yet significantly shorter TCRB CDR3s in all four CD4+ subsets.

This clone was observed a handful of times. Its target is unknown. Germline V lookup: CDR1 SEHNR, CDR2 FQNEAQ (reference sequence). The CDR3 covers 12 residues. V lost 3 bases to trimming and J lost 3 bases, with 6 bases between them. Reverse transcribing all isolated RNA meant expressed TCRB transcripts were sequenced. TCRdb's table, derived via immunoSEQ multiplex PCR, lists solely in-frame clones and lacks some. The sample lists more than 200,000 clones; 15% to 20% were seen once. The clonotype was recovered from a man aged 30 to 39 with type 1 diabetes. This rearrangement joins TRBV7-9 to TRBJ2-7; no clear D. The sample consisted of naive CD4+ T cells from blood. CDR3 sequence reads: CASSFVGYEQYF. In DNA, the CDR3 is TGTGCCAGCAGCTTCGTGGGCTACGAGCAGTACTTC. The variable domain in full, completed from reference TRBV7-9 and TRBJ2-7, reads DTGVSQNPRHKITKRGQNVTFRCDPISEHNRLYWYRQTLGQGPEFLTYFQNEAQLEKSRLLSDRFSAERPKGSFSTLEIQRTEQGDSAMYLCASSFVGYEQYFGPGTRLTVT.